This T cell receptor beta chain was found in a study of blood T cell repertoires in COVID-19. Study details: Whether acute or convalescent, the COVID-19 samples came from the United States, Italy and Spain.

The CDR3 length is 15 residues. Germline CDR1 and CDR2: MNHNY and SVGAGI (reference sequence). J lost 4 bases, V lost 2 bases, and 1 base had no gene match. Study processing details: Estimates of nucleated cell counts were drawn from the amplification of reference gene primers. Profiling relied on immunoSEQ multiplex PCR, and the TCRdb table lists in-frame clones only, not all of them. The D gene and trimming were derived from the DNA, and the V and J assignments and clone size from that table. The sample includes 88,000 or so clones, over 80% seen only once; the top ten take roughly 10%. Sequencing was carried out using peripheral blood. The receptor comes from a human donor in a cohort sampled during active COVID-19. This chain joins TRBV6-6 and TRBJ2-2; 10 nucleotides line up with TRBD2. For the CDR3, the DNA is TGTGCCAGCAGTTACACTAGCGGGATCACCGGGGAGCTGTTTTTT. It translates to CASSYTSGITGELFF.